Each of the 20 T cell receptor beta chains below was sequenced from the same sample in a study of control samples from healthy donors and cancer patients. TCRdb keeps only in-frame clones here, not all; method: immunoSEQ multiplex PCR. This sample carries some 150,000 clones, about 94% of them seen once, and the ten largest clones take around 13%. Material: PBMCs. The receptors stem from a man in his 60s with colorectal cancer.

This chain connects TRBV30 to TRBJ2-1; 14 positions match TRBD2. Germline V CDR1 and CDR2: GTSNPN, SVGIG (reference sequence). The CDR3 totals 14 residues. Germline trimming cut 2 bases from V and 9 bases from J; bases unmatched to any gene: 3. Written as DNA, the CDR3 is TGTGCCTGGAGTCCTGGACTAGCGGGGGGTGAGCAGTTCTTC. Translation gives CAWSPGLAGGEQFF.

This chain links TRBV5-1 with TRBJ1-6; D may be TRBD1 (5 bases). Trimming took 0 bases from V and 7 from J, leaving 14 bases between them. The length of the CDR3 is 16 residues. Germline V gives CDR1 SGHRS, CDR2 YFSETQ. CDR3 residues: CASSLGSDKTNSPLHF. The CDR3 nucleotides read TGCGCCAGCAGCTTGGGTTCGGACAAGACAAATTCACCCCTCCACTTT.

The chain has TRBV19 and TRBJ1-2; the D is unclear. This CDR3 region has 13 residues. Germline assignment: CDR1 LNHDA and CDR2 SQIVND (reference sequence). Trimming shortened V by 2 bases and J by 3 bases, and 7 bases separated the two germline ends. The CDR3 here is CASSIRGDYGYTF. The DNA for the CDR3 is TGTGCCAGTAGTATACGGGGAGACTATGGCTACACCTTC.

This chain connects TRBV19 to TRBJ1-1; 7 nucleotides agree with TRBD1. The CDR3 runs 14 residues. V trimming: 4 bases; J trimming: 6 bases; junction bases outside the gene matches: 8. The germline V gene has CDR1 LNHDA and CDR2 SQIVND (reference sequence). The CDR3 DNA reads as TGTGCCAGTAGTAGGCAACAGGGGACCCCTGAAGCTTTCTTT. Its translation is CASSRQQGTPEAFF. The entire variable domain, with the rest obtained from reference TRBV19 and TRBJ1-1, is as follows: DGGITQSPKYLFRKEGQNVTLSCEQNLNHDAMYWYRQDPGQGLRLIYYSQIVNDFQKGDIAEGYSVSREKKESFPLTVTSAQKNPTAFYLCASSRQQGTPEAFFGQGTRLTVV.

This clone was picked up one time. This chain uses TRBV12-3 or TRBV12-4 with TRBJ1-2; D is perhaps TRBD1 (6 bases). V gave up 5 bases and J gave up 2 bases, with 9 bases separating them. The CDR3 is 13 amino acids. CDR3 nucleotides: TGTGCCAGCAGTCTAACAGGGAACTATGGCTACACCTTC. This encodes CASSLTGNYGYTF.

V usage is TRBV7-9 and J usage is TRBJ2-5; TRBD2 matches at 10 bases. This CDR3 is 13 amino acids long. The trim removed 4 bases at V and 4 bases at J, leaving 0 bases unmatched. The V gene's germline CDR1 is SEHNR and CDR2 FQNEAQ (reference sequence). The CDR3 spells CASSWTSGETQYF. DNA of the CDR3: TGTGCCAGCAGCTGGACTAGCGGAGAGACCCAGTACTTC. The entire variable domain, with the rest obtained from reference TRBV7-9 and TRBJ2-5, is as follows: DTGVSQNPRHKITKRGQNVTFRCDPISEHNRLYWYRQTLGQGPEFLTYFQNEAQLEKSRLLSDRFSAERPKGSFSTLEIQRTEQGDSAMYLCASSWTSGETQYFGPGTRLLVL.

The rearrangement links TRBV7-2 to TRBJ2-5; D ambiguous. CDR3 length: 13 amino acids. Germline-derived CDR1 and CDR2 are SGHTA and FQGNSA. V lost 1 base, J lost 4 bases, and 7 bases lay in between. The CDR3 loop reads CASSLGQRETQYF. The DNA of the CDR3 is TGTGCCAGCAGCTTAGGCCAGCGAGAGACCCAGTACTTC.

The V call is TRBV27, the J call TRBJ1-2, with TRBD1 matching 10 bases. From germline, CDR1 is MNHEY and CDR2 SMNVEV (reference sequence). The junction had 19 bases not matched to a gene; V was cut back by 10 bases and J by 8 bases. CDR3 length equals 16 residues. This CDR3 reads CATAGTGDPIRRGYTF. The CDR3 DNA reads as TGTGCCACCGCCGGGACAGGGGACCCCATTAGGAGGGGCTACACCTTC.

The chain is built from TRBV7-2 and TRBJ2-3; D is undetermined. The CDR3 sequence is 15 residues long. Trimming pared 5 bases from V and 6 bases from J, leaving 18 bases between. CDR1 is SGHTA and CDR2 is FQGNSA in the germline V gene. CDR3 bases: TGTGCCAGCAGCCCCACGGCGCTCTCCGTCGATACGCAGTATTTT. It translates to CASSPTALSVDTQYF.

The sample holds one count of this clone. The genes are TRBV6-5 and TRBJ2-7; D remains unclear. CDR3 length: 11 residues. Trimming took off 7 bases at V and 3 bases at J, with 7 bases between the two ends. Per germline, CDR1 MNHEY and CDR2 SVGAGI. CDR3 in amino acids: CASTRVYEQYF. CDR3 sequence (DNA): TGTGCCAGCACTAGAGTCTACGAGCAGTACTTC.

This chain connects TRBV4-1 to TRBJ2-5, with D maybe TRBD1 (6 bases). Looked up from germline, CDR1 is MGHRA and CDR2 is YSYEKL. V dropped 1 base and J dropped 3 bases, with 9 bases sitting between them. The CDR3 is 14 residues long. The CDR3 DNA is TGCGCCAGCAGCCAAGGGGGGCACGAAGAGACCCAGTACTTC. Translation gives CASSQGGHEETQYF.

V gene TRBV6-2 or TRBV6-3 combines with J gene TRBJ1-4; D is unresolved. V was clipped by 2 bases and J by 3 bases, with 4 bases between them. The CDR3 spans 13 residues. CDR1 is MNHEY, CDR2 SVGEGT, per germline. The CDR3 loop is CASSYGPNEKLFF. CDR3 in DNA: TGTGCCAGCAGTTACGGGCCTAATGAAAAACTGTTTTTT.

This clone was observed a single time. CDR3 amino acids: CASGVMGANTEAFF. The CDR3 nucleotides are TGTGCCAGCGGTGTCATGGGAGCGAACACTGAAGCTTTCTTT. The J gene is TRBJ1-1, the V gene TRBV6-6; D remains ambiguous. Germline-derived CDR1 and CDR2 are MNHNY and SVGAGI (reference sequence). The CDR3 sequence is 14 residues long. V was pared by 8 bases and J by 1 base, with 14 bases between.

The chain couples TRBV5-1 to TRBJ2-5, with 7 bases identical to TRBD1. V lost 2 bases, J lost 1 base, and 5 bases stayed unmatched. Germline CDR1 reads SGHRS; CDR2 reads YFSETQ. This CDR3 has 15 amino acids. CDR3 residues: CASSLTGAVQETQYF. CDR3 DNA sequence: TGCGCCAGCAGCTTAACAGGGGCTGTCCAAGAGACCCAGTACTTC.

The chain recombines TRBV11-2 with TRBJ2-7, with D maybe TRBD1 (6 bases). CDR3 length: 17 residues. V lost 6 bases to trimming and J lost 2 bases, with 23 bases between them. Germline CDR1 is SGHAT and CDR2 is FQNNGV. The CDR3 here is CASSSTQTGHRPYEQYF. Written as DNA, the CDR3 is TGTGCCAGCAGTTCCACACAAACGGGACACCGACCCTACGAGCAGTACTTC.

The rearrangement uses TRBV4-1 and TRBJ1-1, with a possible D match to TRBD1 (5 bases). Trimming took off 1 base at V and 8 bases at J, with 11 bases between the two ends. Germline CDR1 MGHRA, CDR2 YSYEKL. The CDR3 covers 13 residues. CDR3 sequence (DNA): TGCGCCAGCAGCCAAGTGGTCAGGGAAGAAGCTTTCTTT. Its translation is CASSQVVREEAFF.

The J gene is TRBJ2-7, the V gene TRBV11-2; no reliable D call. V was clipped by 5 bases and J by 2 bases, with 16 bases between them. Germline-derived CDR1 and CDR2 are SGHAT and FQNNGV. CDR3 length: 15 residues. Here the CDR3 reads CASSPRTPGPYEQYF. CDR3 in DNA: TGTGCCAGCAGCCCTAGGACCCCCGGGCCCTACGAGCAGTACTTC.

This chain connects TRBV12-3 or TRBV12-4 to TRBJ1-2, with D unresolved. V was shortened by 4 bases and J by 5 bases, with 5 bases between the two germline ends. The CDR3 totals 11 residues. For the CDR3, the DNA is TGTGCCAGCAGTTCGGGGTATGGCTACACCTTC. Protein sequence: CASSSGYGYTF.

This chain uses TRBV27 with TRBJ2-7; 8 bases fit TRBD2. Trimming cost V 2 bases and J 2 bases; bases outside gene matches: 2. Germline V gene sequence: CDR1 MNHEY, CDR2 SMNVEV (reference sequence). The length of the CDR3 is 14 residues. The CDR3 sequence: CASSLAGGTYEQYF. The DNA of the CDR3 is TGTGCCAGCAGTTTAGCGGGGGGAACCTACGAGCAGTACTTC.

This chain connects TRBV7-9 to TRBJ1-3; the D is unclear. Trimming cost V 5 bases and J 1 base, with 6 bases left between them. The CDR3 is 13 residues long. The germline CDR1 and CDR2 sequences are SEHNR and FQNEAQ (reference sequence). The CDR3 nucleotides are TGTGCCAGCAGCCCTGGGTCTGGAAACACCATATATTTT. Encoded protein: CASSPGSGNTIYF.